This is a list of T cell receptor beta chains from one sample in a study of breast tumors, draining lymph nodes, adjacent tissues. TCRdb passed the multiplex PCR reads through MiXCR, listing each CDR3 protein once. Among about 89,000 distinct CDR3 sequences, about 27% were seen once, and the ten largest hold more than 7%. Specimen: axillary lymph node tissue. These receptors were obtained from a female donor with breast cancer. Some clones in this sample may be carry-over from other donors' samples. Each CDR3 is given with its conserved first and last residue. Clone size is given for some rows only: seen once, a few or many times, or a class if the clone is expanded.

abundance,v_gene,len,CDR3aa
many,TRBV7-9,15,CASSPPAAGRYEQYF
NA,TRBV19,10,CASRGTEAFF
many,TRBV7-9,14,CASSLLGYQETQYF
many,TRBV6-2/TRBV6-3,13,CASIGDIYNEQFF
many,TRBV5-1,14,CASSLIADQETQYF
many,TRBV7-9,14,CASSWGGGGNTIYF
many,TRBV5-1,13,CASSLEVTDTQYF
NA,TRBV9,15,CASSFRGEGEGTPYF
many,TRBV19,15,CASSIWEGGTDTQYF
NA,TRBV5-5,17,CAGSPPPGRDHTGELFF
many,TRBV10-3,11,CAISRGDTQYF
NA,TRBV2,14,CASSRQGDPYEQYF
NA,TRBV20-1,17,CSALLAGGPSVSYEQCF
many,TRBV15,15,CATSGAGEGDGEQYF
many,TRBV6-1,11,CASSPVYGYTF
many,TRBV5-1,13,CASSVGDRYEQYF
many,TRBV7-3,15,CASSLMGGPSGELFF
many,TRBV6-6,12,CASRAVRGEQFF
many,TRBV7-8,15,CASSLGQTRVRGYTF
NA,TRBV11-1,14,CASSARERYNEQFF
many,TRBV4-3,16,CASSQVKGSGQETQYF
NA,TRBV4-1,14,CASSQRGQGEKLFF
NA,TRBV20-1,15,CSATRDTIMNTEAFF
many,TRBV7-9,13,CAIEPGLVYGYTF
many,TRBV25-1,12,CASSAAGNTIYF
once,TRBV27,15,CASSMGGGRGETQYF
NA,TRBV24-1,13,CATGDGISDAPYF
many,TRBV7-2,15,CASSSQPGQGDTQYF
many,TRBV4-1,13,CASSPSPDETQYF
NA,TRBV29-1,13,CSFSGSDQETQYF
many,TRBV5-6,13,CASSGDRASPLHF
many,TRBV24-1,13,CATSDLGGGEQYF
NA,TRBV7-6,18,CASSLARDRGGGNQPQHF
many,TRBV6-2/TRBV6-3,13,CASSYLPGGGYTF
many,TRBV4-1,13,CASSQEERYEQFF
NA,TRBV9,15,CASSPGAGGQDGYTF
many,TRBV29-1,12,CSVRADYNEQFF
many,TRBV6-5,16,CASRRMGQGAGETQYF
NA,TRBV14,13,CASSVNRGTELFF
many,TRBV5-1,13,CASSLGIGQGKYF
NA,TRBV10-3,11,CASGRGNPIYF
once,TRBV20-1,14,CSARGQGQSDGYTF
many,TRBV10-2,13,CASSETDPQPQHF
NA,TRBV6-1,15,CASSPRTGATGGLFF
once,TRBV2,18,CASSDTGTANDPEETQYF
NA,TRBV20-1,13,CSAKQSVNTEAFF
many,TRBV6-5,14,CASTEGTNTGELFF
many,TRBV3-1,13,CASSQFPGYEQYF
NA,TRBV5-1,23,CASSFYICSARDYSPGRTYEQYF
many,TRBV25-1,13,CASSESGSYEQYF
NA,TRBV15,13,CATSRDRSNVLTF
few,TRBV9,15,CASSAGLRNTGELFF
NA,TRBV20-1,16,CSARIRGPSGPGELFF
many,TRBV20-1,19,CSASKGLAGSWGGTDTQYF